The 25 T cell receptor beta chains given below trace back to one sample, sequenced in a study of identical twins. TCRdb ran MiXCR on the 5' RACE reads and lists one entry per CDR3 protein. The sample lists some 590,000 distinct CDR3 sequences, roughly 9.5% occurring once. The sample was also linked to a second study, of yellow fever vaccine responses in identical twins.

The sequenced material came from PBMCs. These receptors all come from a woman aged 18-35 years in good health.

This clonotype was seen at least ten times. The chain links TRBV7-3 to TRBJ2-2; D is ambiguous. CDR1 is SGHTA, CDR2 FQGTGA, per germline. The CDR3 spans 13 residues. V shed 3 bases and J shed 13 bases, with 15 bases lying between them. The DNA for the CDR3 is TGTGCCAGCAGCTTCGGTGGGTCCGGTGTGCTGTTTTTT. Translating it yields CASSFGGSGVLFF.

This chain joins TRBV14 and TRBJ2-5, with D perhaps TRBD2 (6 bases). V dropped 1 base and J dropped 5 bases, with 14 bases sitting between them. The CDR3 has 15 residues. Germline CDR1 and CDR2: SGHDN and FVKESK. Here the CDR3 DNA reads TGTGCCAGCAGCCAAGTCGCGGGGAGGTGGGAGACCCAGTACTTC. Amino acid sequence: CASSQVAGRWETQYF.

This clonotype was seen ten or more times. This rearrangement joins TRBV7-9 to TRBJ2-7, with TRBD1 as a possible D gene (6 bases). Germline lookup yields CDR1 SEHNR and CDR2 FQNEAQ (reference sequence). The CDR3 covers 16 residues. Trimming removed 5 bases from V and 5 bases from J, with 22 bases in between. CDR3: CASSKRSETGVNEQYF. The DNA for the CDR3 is TGTGCCAGCAGCAAGAGATCCGAGACAGGAGTAAACGAGCAGTACTTC.

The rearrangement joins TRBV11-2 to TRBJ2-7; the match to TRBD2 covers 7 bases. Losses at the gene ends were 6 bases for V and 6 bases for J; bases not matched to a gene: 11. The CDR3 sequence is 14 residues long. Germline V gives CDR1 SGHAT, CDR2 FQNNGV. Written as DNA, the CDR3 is TGTGCCAGCAGAGTCGGGGGAGGGCGGGGCGAGCAGTACTTC. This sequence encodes CASRVGGGRGEQYF.

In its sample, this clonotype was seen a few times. DNA of the CDR3: TGCAGCGTTGTCTCGGGGGGGGCCCTCAATGAGCAGTTCTTC. Its translation is CSVVSGGALNEQFF. The chain joins TRBV29-1 to TRBJ2-1, with 8 bases aligning to TRBD2. In germline, CDR1 is SQVTM, CDR2 ANQGSEA. The CDR3 is 14 residues long. The ends lost 4 bases at V and 6 bases at J; junction bases unmatched: 8.

This CDR3 is CASSKGTELANYGYTF. The CDR3 DNA reads as TGCGCCAGCAGCAAAGGGACCGAGTTAGCTAACTATGGCTACACCTTC. The chain employs TRBV5-1 and TRBJ1-2; TRBD1 is a possible D gene (5 bases). The CDR3 length is 16 residues. V gave up 4 bases and J gave up 0 bases, with 16 bases separating them. Germline-derived CDR1 and CDR2 are SGHRS and YFSETQ.

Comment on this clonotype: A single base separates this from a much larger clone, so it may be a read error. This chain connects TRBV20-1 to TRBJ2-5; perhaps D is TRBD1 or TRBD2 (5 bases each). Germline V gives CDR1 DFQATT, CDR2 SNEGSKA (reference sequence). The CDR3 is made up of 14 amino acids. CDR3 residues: CSARKGTGSEIQYF. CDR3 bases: TGCAGTGCTAGAAAAGGGACGGGGTCGGAGATCCAGTACTTC.

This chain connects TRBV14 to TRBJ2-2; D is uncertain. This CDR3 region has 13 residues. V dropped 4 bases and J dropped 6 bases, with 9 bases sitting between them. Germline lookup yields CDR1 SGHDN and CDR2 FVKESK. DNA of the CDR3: TGTGCCAGCAGCCCCCCTGACTCCGGGGAGCTGTTTTTT. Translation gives CASSPPDSGELFF.

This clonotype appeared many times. This CDR3 is CATSDWAALGTGELFF. The CDR3 bases are TGTGCCACCAGTGATTGGGCGGCTTTAGGAACCGGGGAGCTGTTTTTT. The J gene is TRBJ2-2, the V gene TRBV24-1; D is undetermined. In germline, CDR1 is KGHDR, CDR2 SFDVKD. The length of the CDR3 is 16 residues. V lost 2 bases and J lost 5, with 14 bases in between.

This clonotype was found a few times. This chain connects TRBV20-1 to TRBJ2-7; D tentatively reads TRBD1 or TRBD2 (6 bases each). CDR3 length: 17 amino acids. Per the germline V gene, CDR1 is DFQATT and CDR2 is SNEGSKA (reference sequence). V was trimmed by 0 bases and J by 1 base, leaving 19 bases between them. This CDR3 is CSAREFAGGTMSYEQYF. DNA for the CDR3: TGCAGTGCTAGAGAATTCGCAGGCGGGACAATGTCCTACGAGCAGTACTTC.

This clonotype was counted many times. The CDR3 region has the DNA TGCAGTGCCCAAGGAAGCTCCGTCTACGAGCAGTACTTC. Its protein product is CSAQGSSVYEQYF. The J gene is TRBJ2-7, the V gene TRBV20-1, with D hard to call. Per germline, CDR1 DFQATT and CDR2 SNEGSKA (reference sequence). CDR3 length: 13 residues. Trimming took 6 bases from V and 3 from J, leaving 15 bases between them.

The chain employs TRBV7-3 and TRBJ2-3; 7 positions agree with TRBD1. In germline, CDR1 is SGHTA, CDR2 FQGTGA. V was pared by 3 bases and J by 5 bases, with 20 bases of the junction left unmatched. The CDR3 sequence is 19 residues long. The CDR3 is CASSFGPGTANPLRDTQYF. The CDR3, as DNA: TGTGCCAGCAGCTTCGGCCCCGGGACAGCTAACCCACTAAGAGATACGCAGTATTTT.

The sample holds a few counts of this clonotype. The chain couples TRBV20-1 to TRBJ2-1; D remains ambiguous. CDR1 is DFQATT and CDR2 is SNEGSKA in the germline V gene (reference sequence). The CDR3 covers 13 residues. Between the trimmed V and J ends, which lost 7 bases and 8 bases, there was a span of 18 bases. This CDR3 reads CSVPRSGSDEQFF. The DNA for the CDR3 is TGCAGTGTCCCCCGGAGTGGGTCCGATGAGCAGTTCTTC.

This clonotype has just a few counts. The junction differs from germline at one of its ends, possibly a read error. The chain's CDR3 is CCARDYGAGGSYNEQFF. The CDR3 DNA sequence: TGCTGTGCTAGAGATTACGGGGCAGGGGGTTCCTACAATGAGCAGTTCTTC. The V and J genes are TRBV20-1 and TRBJ2-1; TRBD1 aligns across 7 bases. The CDR3 totals 17 residues. Per germline, CDR1 DFQATT and CDR2 SNEGSKA (reference sequence).

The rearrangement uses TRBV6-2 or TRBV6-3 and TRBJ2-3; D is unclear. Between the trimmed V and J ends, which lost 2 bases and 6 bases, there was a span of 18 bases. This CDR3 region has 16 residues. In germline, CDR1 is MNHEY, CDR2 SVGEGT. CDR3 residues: CASSYGKGRARDTQYF. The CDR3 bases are TGTGCCAGCAGTTACGGAAAAGGACGGGCTCGGGATACGCAGTATTTT.

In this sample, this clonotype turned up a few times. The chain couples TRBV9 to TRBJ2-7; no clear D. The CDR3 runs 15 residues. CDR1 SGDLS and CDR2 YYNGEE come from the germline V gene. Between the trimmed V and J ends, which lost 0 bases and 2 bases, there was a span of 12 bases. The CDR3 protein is CASSVGQFPTYEQYF. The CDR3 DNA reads TGTGCCAGCAGCGTAGGGCAGTTCCCTACCTACGAGCAGTACTTC.

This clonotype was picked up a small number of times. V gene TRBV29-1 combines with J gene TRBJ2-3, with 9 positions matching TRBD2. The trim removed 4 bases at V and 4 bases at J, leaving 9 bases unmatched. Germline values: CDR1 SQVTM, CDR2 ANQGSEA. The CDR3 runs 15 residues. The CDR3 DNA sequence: TGCAGCGTTGGGGGCTCTAGCGGGATTGCAGATACGCAGTATTTT. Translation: CSVGGSSGIADTQYF.

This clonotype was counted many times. Written as DNA, the CDR3 is TGTGCCAGCAGCAAGGACGGATATGAAGCTTTCTTT. This gives the protein CASSKDGYEAFF. The V gene is TRBV7-2, the J gene TRBJ1-1; D unclear. Germline lookup yields CDR1 SGHTA and CDR2 FQGNSA. The CDR3 is 12 residues long. Trimming left V 5 bases short and J 7 bases short, with 11 bases between.

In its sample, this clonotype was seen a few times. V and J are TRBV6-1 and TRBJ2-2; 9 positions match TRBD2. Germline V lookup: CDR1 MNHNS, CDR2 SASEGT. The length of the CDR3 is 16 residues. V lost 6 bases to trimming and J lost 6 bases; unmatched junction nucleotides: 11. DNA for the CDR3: TGTGCCAGCAGGACTATAGCGGGGGCGGTATCCGGGGAGCTGTTTTTT. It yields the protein CASRTIAGAVSGELFF.

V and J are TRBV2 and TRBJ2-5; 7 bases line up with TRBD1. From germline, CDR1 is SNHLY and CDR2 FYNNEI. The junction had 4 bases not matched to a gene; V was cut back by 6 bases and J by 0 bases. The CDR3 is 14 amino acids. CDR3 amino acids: CASRTGQYQETQYF. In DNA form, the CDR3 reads TGTGCCAGCAGGACGGGACAGTACCAAGAGACCCAGTACTTC.

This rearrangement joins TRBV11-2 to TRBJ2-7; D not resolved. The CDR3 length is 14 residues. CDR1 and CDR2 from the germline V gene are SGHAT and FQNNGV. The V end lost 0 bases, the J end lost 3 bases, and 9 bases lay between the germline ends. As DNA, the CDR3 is TGTGCCAGCAGCTTAGATCTGGATTACTACGAGCAGTACTTC. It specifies CASSLDLDYYEQYF.

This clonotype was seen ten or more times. CDR3 amino acids: CASSLRAGRLRTEAFF. CDR3 sequence (DNA): TGTGCCAGCAGTTTAAGGGCAGGGAGGTTACGCACTGAAGCTTTCTTT. The chain uses TRBV27 and TRBJ1-1; D may be TRBD1 (5 bases). Germline V gene lookup returns CDR1 MNHEY and CDR2 SMNVEV (reference sequence). The V gene lost 2 bases and the J gene lost 4 bases, with 17 bases spanning the gap. The CDR3 sequence is 16 residues long.

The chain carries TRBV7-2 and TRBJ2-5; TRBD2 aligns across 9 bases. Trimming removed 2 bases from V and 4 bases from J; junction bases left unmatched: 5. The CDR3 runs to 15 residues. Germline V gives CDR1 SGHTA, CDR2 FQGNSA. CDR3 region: CASSLIGTSRETQYF. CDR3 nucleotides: TGTGCCAGCAGCTTAATCGGGACTAGCCGAGAGACCCAGTACTTC.

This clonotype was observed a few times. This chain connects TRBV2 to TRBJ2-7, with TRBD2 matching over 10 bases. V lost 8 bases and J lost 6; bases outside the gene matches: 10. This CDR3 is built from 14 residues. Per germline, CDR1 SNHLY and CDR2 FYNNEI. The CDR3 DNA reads TGTGCCAGCCGACAGGCTAGCGGGAGCATCGAGCAGTACTTC. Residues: CASRQASGSIEQYF.

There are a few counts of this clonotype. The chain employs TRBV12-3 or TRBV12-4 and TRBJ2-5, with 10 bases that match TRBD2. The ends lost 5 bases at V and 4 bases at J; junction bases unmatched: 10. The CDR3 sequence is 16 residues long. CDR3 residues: CASSTPGLAVGETQYF. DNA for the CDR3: TGTGCCAGCAGTACCCCTGGACTAGCGGTTGGAGAGACCCAGTACTTC.